The sample holds many counts of the clone carrying this T cell receptor (beta chain). The sample comes from a study of blood T cells in healthy people across ages. CDR3 length: 13 amino acids. V trimming: 11 bases; J trimming: 1 base; junction bases outside the gene matches: 6. CDR1 and CDR2 (germline): ENHRY, SYGVKD. A second PCR, run for roughly 7 to 12 cycles, used a sample-barcoded 5' primer plus a J-beta primer mix. MiXCR was run by TCRdb on the 5' RACE reads, yielding one entry per CDR3 protein. The table records 590,000 or so distinct CDR3 sequences, around 31% of them present only once. The sequenced sample was blood. The sequence derives from a woman of 80 years or more in good health. The chain has TRBV10-3 and TRBJ2-3; TRBD2 agrees at 7 bases. The CDR3 nucleotides are TGTGCCGCCGGGGGGTTTGGCACAGATACGCAGTATTTT. Translated: CAAGGFGTDTQYF.